What follows are 27 T cell receptor beta chains derived from one specimen sequenced in a study of cytomegalovirus exposure and HLA in healthy donors. PCR involved 60 Vbeta and 13 Jbeta primers. Sequenced by immunoSEQ multiplex PCR; TCRdb stores in-frame clones only, minus some. This table has 140,000 or so clones, over 75% appearing once. Sequencing was performed on PBMCs. These receptors came from a woman aged 25 to 45 in good health and CMV-seronegative.

The chain couples TRBV10-2 to TRBJ2-7, with D possibly TRBD1 on 6 matching bases. Germline V gene data show CDR1 as WSHSY and CDR2 as SAAADI. CDR3 length: 17 amino acids. Trimming pared 1 base from V and 4 bases from J, leaving 20 bases between. Written as DNA, the CDR3 is TGCGCCAGCAGTGAGTTTTCCCCGTCAGGGGCTATTTACGAGCAGTACTTC. It codes for CASSEFSPSGAIYEQYF.

V usage is TRBV4-1 and J usage is TRBJ1-5; D not resolved. V was trimmed by 1 base and J by 1 base, leaving 5 bases between them. Per the germline V gene, CDR1 is MGHRA and CDR2 is YSYEKL. The CDR3 is 14 amino acids. CDR3 amino acids: CASSQGLSNQPQHF. The CDR3 bases are TGCGCCAGCAGCCAAGGACTGAGCAATCAGCCCCAGCATTTT.

This rearrangement joins TRBV19 to TRBJ2-7, with a tentative D call TRBD1 (5 bases). CDR3 length: 14 residues. Germline V CDR1 and CDR2: LNHDA, SQIVND (reference sequence). With 2 bases removed from V and 0 bases from J, the gap between germline ends came to 8 bases. The CDR3 nucleotides are TGTGCCAGTAGTATAACGCAGGGCTCCTACGAGCAGTACTTC. This translates into CASSITQGSYEQYF.

This clone has just one count. In nucleotides, the CDR3 is TGTGCCAGCAGCCTACAGGGGGACTATGGCTACACCTTC. Its translation: CASSLQGDYGYTF. This chain links TRBV7-6 with TRBJ1-2; 8 positions agree with TRBD1. Trimming at V came to 5 bases and at J to 3 bases, leaving 2 bases not matched to a gene. CDR3 length: 13 amino acids. The V gene's germline CDR1 is SGHVS and CDR2 FNYEAQ.

The table lists this clone with a count of one. V usage is TRBV7-9 and J usage is TRBJ2-7; D not resolved. The length of the CDR3 is 11 residues. In germline, CDR1 is SEHNR, CDR2 FQNEAQ (reference sequence). V dropped 8 bases and J dropped 6 bases, with 11 bases sitting between them. As DNA, the CDR3 is TGTGCCAGCTCGACGTCAGGCGAGCAGTACTTC. Amino acids: CASSTSGEQYF.

The rearrangement uses TRBV6-1 and TRBJ1-4, with D possibly matching TRBD1 (6 bases). Per germline, CDR1 MNHNS and CDR2 SASEGT. This CDR3 comprises 13 residues. Trimming cost V 8 bases and J 4 bases, with 11 bases left between them. The CDR3 loop reads CASHRAFNEKLFF. DNA for the CDR3: TGTGCCAGCCACAGGGCGTTTAATGAAAAACTGTTTTTT.

This clone was observed a few times. The V and J genes are TRBV7-2 and TRBJ1-2, with 7 bases aligning to TRBD1. CDR1 is SGHTA and CDR2 is FQGNSA in the germline V gene. V shed 5 bases and J 5 bases; nucleotides not matched to a gene: 17. The CDR3 loop spans 17 amino acids. The chain's CDR3 is CASSATQGTARLYGYTF. The CDR3 DNA reads as TGTGCCAGCAGCGCGACCCAGGGGACAGCCCGATTATATGGCTACACCTTC.

The J gene is TRBJ1-2, the V gene TRBV7-3, with D unresolved. V dropped 4 bases and J dropped 8 bases, with 17 bases sitting between them. The CDR3 has 14 residues. Per the germline V gene, CDR1 is SGHTA and CDR2 is FQGTGA. This chain's CDR3 is CASSSSGRPEGYTF. The CDR3 coding sequence is TGTGCCAGCAGCTCCTCTGGGAGGCCTGAGGGCTACACCTTC.

Only a few counts were recorded for this clone. The rearrangement uses TRBV2 and TRBJ1-4, with 9 bases aligning to TRBD1. The junction had 6 bases not matched to a gene; V was cut back by 3 bases and J by 7 bases. In germline, CDR1 is SNHLY, CDR2 FYNNEI. The CDR3 spans 15 residues. CDR3 sequence (DNA): TGTGCCAGCAGTGAGGAAGGGACAGGGAGTGAAAAACTGTTTTTT. Its protein product is CASSEEGTGSEKLFF.

The rearrangement joins TRBV7-9 to TRBJ1-2; TRBD1 matches 8 bases. The CDR3 has 13 amino acids. Looked up from germline, CDR1 is SEHNR and CDR2 is FQNEAQ (reference sequence). Trimming removed 4 bases from V and 5 bases from J; junction bases left unmatched: 3. CDR3 nucleotide sequence: TGTGCCAGCAGCTCCGGACAGGGATATGGCTACACCTTC. This gives the protein CASSSGQGYGYTF.

This rearrangement joins TRBV4-1 to TRBJ1-5, with 9 bases lining up with TRBD1. The V gene's germline CDR1 is MGHRA and CDR2 YSYEKL. The CDR3 is 18 amino acids. J was trimmed by 5 bases and V by 3 bases; bases with no gene match: 14. The CDR3 nucleotides are TGCGCCAGCAGCCACCCCGGGACAGGGTATCTTGGGTATCAGCCCCAGCATTTT. It codes for CASSHPGTGYLGYQPQHF.

The chain uses TRBV6-6 and TRBJ2-7; D call uncertain. V lost 0 bases, J lost 6 bases, and 18 bases lay in between. The CDR3 length is 16 residues. In germline, CDR1 is MNHNY, CDR2 SVGAGI (reference sequence). This CDR3 is CASSYSGSLFLSEQYF. CDR3 nucleotide sequence: TGTGCCAGCAGTTACTCGGGCAGCCTATTTTTATCCGAGCAGTACTTC.

This chain joins TRBV6-1 and TRBJ1-3; possibly TRBD1 for D (5 bases). Germline V gene data show CDR1 as MNHNS and CDR2 as SASEGT. V was clipped by 2 bases and J by 3 bases, with 11 bases between them. The CDR3 is 15 amino acids. The CDR3 loop is CASSEIGRGGNTIYF. The CDR3 DNA sequence: TGTGCCAGCAGTGAAATCGGTAGGGGTGGAAACACCATATATTTT.

The V and J genes are TRBV5-1 and TRBJ2-1; no definite D call. The CDR3 extends over 15 amino acids. Germline V CDR1 and CDR2: SGHRS, YFSETQ. Trimming left V 2 bases short and J 1 base short, with 10 bases between. CDR3 in DNA: TGCGCCAGCAGCTTCCGGGTCCAGTCCTACAATGAGCAGTTCTTC. As protein: CASSFRVQSYNEQFF. Full variable domain (remainder filled in from reference TRBV5-1 and TRBJ2-1): KAGVTQTPRYLIKTRGQQVTLSCSPISGHRSVSWYQQTPGQGLQFLFEYFSETQRNKGNFPGRFSGRQFSNSRSEMNVSTLELGDSALYLCASSFRVQSYNEQFFGPGTRLTVL.

The CDR3 nucleotides read TGTGCCAGCAGCCGGACAGGGGAGGCCACTGAAGCTTTCTTT. It codes for CASSRTGEATEAFF. This chain connects TRBV11-2 to TRBJ1-1; 9 bases agree with TRBD1. The CDR3 consists of 14 residues. Germline values: CDR1 SGHAT, CDR2 FQNNGV. V shed 5 bases and J 4 bases; nucleotides not matched to a gene: 5.

The J gene is TRBJ2-2, the V gene TRBV30; TRBD1 might be the D (5 bases). Trimming removed 3 bases at V and 7 bases at J, with 18 bases between. The CDR3 totals 15 residues. Germline V lookup: CDR1 GTSNPN, CDR2 SVGIG (reference sequence). Here the CDR3 DNA reads TGTGCCTGGAGCAAGACAGTAGCTACGATCGGGGAGCTGTTTTTT. Encoded protein: CAWSKTVATIGELFF.

The chain is built from TRBV10-3 and TRBJ2-7, with 7 bases lining up with TRBD2. This CDR3 contains 14 residues. V trimming: 5 bases; J trimming: 1 base; junction bases outside the gene matches: 5. The germline CDR1 and CDR2 sequences are ENHRY and SYGVKD. In nucleotides, the CDR3 is TGTGCCATCAGTTCTAGCGGATCGTCCTACGAGCAGTACTTC. This translates into CAISSSGSSYEQYF.

The CDR3 region is CASSVSGGNNEQFF. DNA of the CDR3: TGTGCCAGCAGTGTTAGCGGGGGAAACAATGAGCAGTTCTTC. V gene TRBV27 combines with J gene TRBJ2-1; TRBD2 agrees at 9 bases. The germline V gene has CDR1 MNHEY and CDR2 SMNVEV (reference sequence). V shed 5 bases, J shed 5 bases, and the junction held 4 bases outside the gene matches. The CDR3 is 14 amino acids.

This clone was counted only a few times. J is TRBJ1-1 and V is TRBV5-6; no definite D call. This CDR3 has 14 amino acids. Germline assignment: CDR1 SGHDT and CDR2 YYEEEE. Trimming shortened V by 6 bases and J by 1 base, and 13 bases separated the two germline ends. The CDR3, as DNA: TGTGCCAGCACCCCGGGAGGGCGGAACACTGAAGCTTTCTTT. Amino acid sequence: CASTPGGRNTEAFF.

The genes are TRBV2 and TRBJ1-4, with D possibly TRBD1 on 5 matching bases. The CDR3 runs to 14 residues. Germline V lookup: CDR1 SNHLY, CDR2 FYNNEI. V lost 1 base, J lost 7 bases, and 10 bases lay in between. The CDR3 region is CASSEVRGGEKLFF. As DNA, the CDR3 is TGTGCCAGCAGTGAAGTTAGGGGTGGTGAAAAACTGTTTTTT. The complete variable domain, with remaining parts taken from reference TRBV2 and TRBJ1-4, reads EPEVTQTPSHQVTQMGQEVILRCVPISNHLYFYWYRQILGQKVEFLVSFYNNEISEKSEIFDDQFSVERPDGSNFTLKIRSTKLEDSAMYFCASSEVRGGEKLFFGSGTQLSVL.

The rearrangement joins TRBV10-3 to TRBJ1-4; 9 bases align to TRBD1. Germline V CDR1 and CDR2: ENHRY, SYGVKD. The CDR3 totals 15 residues. The V gene end was trimmed by 4 bases and the J gene end by 8 bases; junction bases not matched to a gene: 8. The CDR3 DNA sequence: TGTGCCATCAGTGCCTTGGACAGGGGCGAGGAAAAACTGTTTTTT. Residues: CAISALDRGEEKLFF.

This sequence joins TRBV5-1 and TRBJ2-3, with D unresolved. V was shortened by 1 base and J by 3 bases, with 15 bases between the two germline ends. Germline CDR1 SGHRS, CDR2 YFSETQ. The CDR3 sequence is 16 residues long. CDR3 sequence reads: CASSLSRLHPTDTQYF. CDR3 nucleotide sequence: TGCGCCAGCAGCTTGTCGAGACTCCACCCTACAGATACGCAGTATTTT.

DNA of the CDR3: TGTGCCAGCAGCAAAGGGGACAGGCACCACAATCAGCCCCAGCATTTT. Its translation is CASSKGDRHHNQPQHF. This chain uses TRBV21-1 with TRBJ1-5; TRBD1 is taken as the D call from the table, unchecked against the DNA. TRBV21-1 is flagged as a pseudogene. This CDR3 is built from 16 residues.

This chain joins TRBV27 and TRBJ2-5; a possible D gene is TRBD1 (5 bases). The CDR3 has 15 residues. CDR1 is MNHEY and CDR2 is SMNVEV in the germline V gene (reference sequence). The V and J ends lost 3 bases and 5 bases respectively, with 16 bases between them. The CDR3 nucleotides are TGTGCCAGCAGTTTGAGGCGAAGGGGTTTGGAGACCCAGTACTTC. The encoded protein is CASSLRRRGLETQYF.

The chain has TRBV5-1 and TRBJ1-2, with D perhaps matching TRBD1 (6 bases). Germline loops: CDR1 SGHRS, CDR2 YFSETQ. The CDR3 runs to 13 residues. Deletions cut 0 bases from V and 10 bases from J, with 13 bases between. As DNA, the CDR3 is TGCGCCAGCAGCTTGGTCTTGGACAGTCCCTACACCTTC. Its translation: CASSLVLDSPYTF. The complete variable domain, with remaining parts taken from reference TRBV5-1 and TRBJ1-2, reads KAGVTQTPRYLIKTRGQQVTLSCSPISGHRSVSWYQQTPGQGLQFLFEYFSETQRNKGNFPGRFSGRQFSNSRSEMNVSTLELGDSALYLCASSLVLDSPYTFGSGTRLTVV.

The chain carries TRBV13 and TRBJ2-7, with 10 positions matching TRBD1. CDR3 length: 15 amino acids. The junction had 9 bases not matched to a gene; V was cut back by 7 bases and J by 3 bases. In germline, CDR1 is PRHDT, CDR2 FYEKMQ (reference sequence). The DNA of the CDR3 is TGTGCCAGCACCCTACGGACAGGGGGAAACTACGAGCAGTACTTC. This encodes CASTLRTGGNYEQYF.

In this sample, this clone turned up once. The chain combines TRBV5-4 with TRBJ2-1; D perhaps matches TRBD1 (5 bases). The germline CDR1 and CDR2 sequences are SGHNT and YYREEE (reference sequence). Trimming left V 1 base short and J 1 base short, with 9 bases between. The CDR3 has 15 amino acids. CDR3 DNA: TGTGCCAGCAGCTTGCCGACAGAATCCTACAATGAGCAGTTCTTC. This gives the protein CASSLPTESYNEQFF.